The 17 T cell receptor beta chains listed next were all sequenced from one sample in a study. TCRdb re-analysed the 5' RACE reads in MiXCR, keeping a single row per CDR3 protein. The table lists 35,000 to 50,000 distinct CDR3 sequences, roughly 22% of them singletons. Tregs were sorted as CD4+CD25+CD127-/low cells. The sample comprised Tregs sorted from a lymph node. These receptors all stem from a female donor with breast cancer.

The rearrangement links TRBV12-3 or TRBV12-4 to TRBJ2-7; possibly TRBD1 for D (6 bases). Trimming left V 6 bases short and J 2 bases short, with 17 bases between. The CDR3 spans 15 residues. The chain's CDR3 is CASSREGEWTYEQYF. The CDR3, as DNA: TGTGCCAGCAGCCGAGAGGGGGAGTGGACCTACGAGCAGTACTTC.

This clonotype appeared many times. This chain joins TRBV12-3 or TRBV12-4 and TRBJ1-2; TRBD1 is a possible D gene (5 bases). The CDR3 is made up of 14 amino acids. V dropped 3 bases and J dropped 3 bases, with 11 bases sitting between them. This CDR3 reads CASSFGRVDYGYTF. The CDR3, as DNA: TGTGCCAGCAGTTTTGGCAGGGTCGACTATGGCTACACCTTC.

This clonotype is medium-sized by share. The V and J genes are TRBV20-1 and TRBJ2-7, with 10 bases fitting TRBD2. The trim removed 3 bases at V and 5 bases at J, leaving 4 bases unmatched. From germline, CDR1 is DFQATT and CDR2 SNEGSKA (reference sequence). The CDR3 has 13 residues. CDR3 DNA sequence: TGCAGTGCTAGTTTAGCGGGAGGCCACGAGCAGTACTTC. Residues: CSASLAGGHEQYF.

Points on this clonotype: Germline and junction disagree at one end, which may indicate a read error. The chain employs TRBV7-7 and TRBJ2-1; 9 bases align to TRBD2. The CDR3 contains 14 residues. Per germline, CDR1 SSHAT and CDR2 FNYEAQ (reference sequence). CDR3 residues: CASSLGSGSDEQFF. CDR3 nucleotide sequence: TGTGCTAGCAGCTTAGGTAGCGGGAGTGATGAGCAGTTCTTC.

The table lists this clonotype with many counts. V usage is TRBV7-9 and J usage is TRBJ1-5, with a possible D match to TRBD1 (6 bases). V was clipped by 5 bases and J by 7 bases, with 18 bases between them. The CDR3 runs to 15 residues. CDR1 SEHNR and CDR2 FQNEAQ come from the germline V gene (reference sequence). This CDR3 reads CASSPGAGAGQPQHF. The CDR3 region has the DNA TGTGCCAGCAGCCCCGGGGCGGGGGCTGGGCAGCCCCAGCATTTT. The full variable domain, completed using reference TRBV7-9 and TRBJ1-5, is DTGVSQNPRHKITKRGQNVTFRCDPISEHNRLYWYRQTLGQGPEFLTYFQNEAQLEKSRLLSDRFSAERPKGSFSTLEIQRTEQGDSAMYLCASSPGAGAGQPQHFGDGTRLSIL.

This clonotype was picked up many times. This chain connects TRBV6-1 to TRBJ2-1; D gene uncertain. Trimming pared 0 bases from V and 10 bases from J, leaving 10 bases between. This CDR3 is 13 amino acids long. Per the germline V gene, CDR1 is MNHNS and CDR2 is SASEGT. The DNA for the CDR3 is TGTGCCAGCAGTGAAGCGATAAGATGGGAGCAGTTCTTC. Translating gives CASSEAIRWEQFF.

In this sample, this clonotype turned up a few times. The chain's CDR3 is CSARGSVNSSGRTYEQYF. The DNA of the CDR3 is TGCAGTGCTAGAGGTTCCGTAAATTCTAGCGGGAGGACCTACGAGCAGTACTTC. The chain joins TRBV20-1 to TRBJ2-7; 11 nucleotides agree with TRBD2. Unmatched junction bases numbered 13, after V lost 1 base and J lost 2 bases. The CDR3 contains 18 residues. Germline V lookup: CDR1 DFQATT, CDR2 SNEGSKA (reference sequence).

The chain is built from TRBV6-2 or TRBV6-3 and TRBJ1-5; TRBD1 matches at 8 bases. J lost 9 bases, V lost 0 bases, and 13 bases had no gene match. The CDR3 runs 17 residues. Per the germline V gene, CDR1 is MNHEY and CDR2 is SVGEGT. The CDR3 protein is CASSYSDGTGPGAPQHF. CDR3 nucleotides: TGTGCCAGCAGTTACTCGGATGGGACAGGCCCTGGGGCGCCCCAGCATTTT.

The V call is TRBV10-1, the J call TRBJ2-1; no definite D call. Germline-derived CDR1 and CDR2 are WNHNN and SYGVQD (reference sequence). Trimming removed 6 bases from V and 3 bases from J, with 9 bases in between. This CDR3 comprises 13 residues. The CDR3, as DNA: TGCGCCAGCAGCCAAGAAATCTACAATGAGCAGTTCTTC. Its protein product is CASSQEIYNEQFF.

This clonotype was counted between two and nine times. J is TRBJ2-1 and V is TRBV3-1, with D possibly matching TRBD2 (5 bases). Trimming left V 2 bases short and J 0 bases short, with 20 bases between. This CDR3 has 19 amino acids. CDR1 and CDR2 from the germline V gene are LGHDT and YNNKEL (reference sequence). This chain's CDR3 is CASSQHTRAATDSYNEQFF. The DNA for the CDR3 is TGTGCCAGCAGCCAACACACGAGAGCGGCCACCGACTCCTACAATGAGCAGTTCTTC.

This clonotype was detected a few times. The chain carries TRBV13 and TRBJ2-1, with D tentatively TRBD2 (5 bases). Trimming left V 2 bases short and J 5 bases short, with 10 bases between. Per the germline V gene, CDR1 is PRHDT and CDR2 is FYEKMQ (reference sequence). The CDR3 extends over 14 amino acids. The CDR3 nucleotides read TGTGCCAGCAGCTTAAACGGGGTTAACAATGAGCAGTTCTTC. It yields the protein CASSLNGVNNEQFF.

In this sample, this clonotype turned up a few times. This rearrangement joins TRBV7-2 to TRBJ2-3; D gene uncertain. The CDR3 sequence is 13 residues long. V was pared by 2 bases and J by 6 bases, with 9 bases between. Per the germline V gene, CDR1 is SGHTA and CDR2 is FQGNSA. The CDR3 loop reads CASSLQAADTQYF. Here the CDR3 DNA reads TGTGCCAGCAGCTTACAGGCGGCGGATACGCAGTATTTT. Using reference TRBV7-2 and TRBJ2-3 for the parts outside the CDR3, the full variable domain is GAGVSQSPSNKVTEKGKDVELRCDPISGHTALYWYRQSLGQGLEFLIYFQGNSAPDKSGLPSDRFSAERTGGSVSTLTIQRTQQEDSAVYLCASSLQAADTQYFGPGTRLTVL.

This clonotype came up a few times. J is TRBJ1-3 and V is TRBV7-9; no firm D call. The V end lost 4 bases, the J end lost 1 base, and 8 bases lay between the germline ends. The CDR3 sequence is 14 residues long. Germline loops: CDR1 SEHNR, CDR2 FQNEAQ (reference sequence). The CDR3 protein is CASSSSTSGNTIYF. As DNA, the CDR3 is TGTGCCAGCAGCTCTAGTACTTCTGGAAACACCATATATTTT.

In its sample, this clonotype was seen a few times. This could be a read error, since a much larger clone is one nucleotide away. The chain joins TRBV4-1 to TRBJ2-1; D is perhaps TRBD1 (6 bases). The V gene's germline CDR1 is MGHRA and CDR2 YSYEKL. CDR3 length: 16 amino acids. CDR3 coding DNA: TGCGCCGGCAGCCCGCAACAGGGTACCGTCGACAATGAGCAGTTCTTC. It is translated as CAGSPQQGTVDNEQFF.

For this clonotype: Possible read error: a much larger clone is one base away. V and J are TRBV29-1 and TRBJ2-7; TRBD1 aligns across 10 bases. This CDR3 has 13 amino acids. J gave up 6 bases and V 7 bases, and 9 bases lay outside the gene matches. Germline V lookup: CDR1 SQVTM, CDR2 ANQGSEA. The CDR3 DNA is TGCAGCGGGTACGGGACAGGGGAAGGCGAGCAGTACTTC. Amino acid sequence: CSGYGTGEGEQYF.

There are a few counts of this clonotype. J is TRBJ2-5 and V is TRBV7-9, with 7 bases lining up with TRBD2. V trimming: 3 bases; J trimming: 4 bases; junction bases outside the gene matches: 8. This CDR3 region has 15 residues. CDR1 and CDR2 from the germline V gene are SEHNR and FQNEAQ (reference sequence). The DNA for the CDR3 is TGTGCCAGCAGCTTTCGCTTACCTAGCGGAGAGACCCAGTACTTC. Translation: CASSFRLPSGETQYF.

In the case of this clonotype: Possible read error: a much larger clone is one base away. The chain employs TRBV5-4 and TRBJ2-5, with TRBD2 as a possible D gene (5 bases). The CDR3 runs to 13 residues. The germline V gene encodes CDR1 SGHNT and CDR2 YYREEE (reference sequence). The CDR3, as DNA: TGTGCCAACAGCGGCGGCCTAAAAGAGACCCAGTACTTC. This codes for CANSGGLKETQYF.